This T cell receptor (beta chain) emerged from a study of cytotoxic CD8 clonotypes in ibrutinib-treated CLL. Study overall: Samples showed on average approximately 260,000 productive templates and 94,082 productive rearrangements.

Sequenced by immunoSEQ multiplex PCR; TCRdb stores in-frame clones only, minus some. The table has approximately 67,000 clones, 80% seen once; the top ten hold 7.5% to 8%. CDR1 SGHTA and CDR2 FQGTGA come from the germline V gene. The CDR3 runs 15 residues. V was clipped by 5 bases and J by 0 bases; unmatched bases: 5. This clone was counted between two and nine times. The rearrangement links TRBV7-3 to TRBJ2-3; 7 bases match TRBD2. The sample here was PBMCs, taken at disease progression, from a patient treated with ibrutinib. This clonotype originated in a human donor with chronic lymphocytic leukemia. The CDR3 reads CASSPLAESTDTQYF. The CDR3 region has the DNA TGTGCCAGCAGCCCCCTAGCGGAGAGCACAGATACGCAGTATTTT.